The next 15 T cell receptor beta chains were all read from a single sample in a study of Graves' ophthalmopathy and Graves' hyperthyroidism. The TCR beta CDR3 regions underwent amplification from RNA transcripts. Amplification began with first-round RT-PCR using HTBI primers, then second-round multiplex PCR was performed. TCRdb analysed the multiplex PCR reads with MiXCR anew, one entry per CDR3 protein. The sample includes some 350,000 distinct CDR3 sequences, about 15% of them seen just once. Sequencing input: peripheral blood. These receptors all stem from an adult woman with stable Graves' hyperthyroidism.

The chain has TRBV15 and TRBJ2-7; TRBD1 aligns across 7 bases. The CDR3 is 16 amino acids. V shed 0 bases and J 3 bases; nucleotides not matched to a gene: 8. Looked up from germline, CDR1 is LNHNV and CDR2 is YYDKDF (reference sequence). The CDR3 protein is CATSRDLGTAIYEQYF. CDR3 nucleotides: TGTGCCACCAGCAGAGATCTAGGGACAGCCATCTACGAGCAGTACTTC. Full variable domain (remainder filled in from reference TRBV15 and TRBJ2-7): DAMVIQNPRYQVTQFGKPVTLSCSQTLNHNVMYWYQQKSSQAPKLLFHYYDKDFNNEADTPDNFQSRRPNTSFCFLDIRSPGLGDTAMYLCATSRDLGTAIYEQYFGPGTRLTVT.

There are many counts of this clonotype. CDR3 residues: CASSYSLQGDSYEQYF. CDR3 bases: TGTGCCAGCAGTTACTCATTGCAGGGAGACTCCTACGAGCAGTACTTC. The chain combines TRBV6-2 or TRBV6-3 with TRBJ2-7; D is perhaps TRBD1 or TRBD2 (5 bases each). The CDR3 contains 16 residues. CDR1 is MNHEY, CDR2 SVGEGT, per germline. V lost 0 bases, J lost 0 bases, and 12 bases lay in between.

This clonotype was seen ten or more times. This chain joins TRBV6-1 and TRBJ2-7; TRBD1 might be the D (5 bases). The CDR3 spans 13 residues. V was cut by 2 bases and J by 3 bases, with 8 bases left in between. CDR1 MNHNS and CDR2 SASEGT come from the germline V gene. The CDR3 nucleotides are TGTGCCAGCAGTGAATGGCAGGGCTACGAGCAGTACTTC. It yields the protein CASSEWQGYEQYF.

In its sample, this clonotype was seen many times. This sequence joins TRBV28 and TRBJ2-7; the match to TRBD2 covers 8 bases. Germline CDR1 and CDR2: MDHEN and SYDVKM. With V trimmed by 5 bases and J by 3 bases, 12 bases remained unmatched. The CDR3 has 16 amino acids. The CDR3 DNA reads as TGTGCCAGCAGTCCATCCGGGGGCGGGGGGAACTACGAGCAGTACTTC. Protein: CASSPSGGGGNYEQYF.

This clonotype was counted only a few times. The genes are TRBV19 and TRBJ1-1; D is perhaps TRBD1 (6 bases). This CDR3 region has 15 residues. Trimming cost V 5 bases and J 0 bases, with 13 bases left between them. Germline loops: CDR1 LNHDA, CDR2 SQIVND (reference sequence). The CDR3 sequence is CASSPTGQMNTEAFF. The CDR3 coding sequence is TGTGCCAGTAGTCCCACGGGACAAATGAACACTGAAGCTTTCTTT.

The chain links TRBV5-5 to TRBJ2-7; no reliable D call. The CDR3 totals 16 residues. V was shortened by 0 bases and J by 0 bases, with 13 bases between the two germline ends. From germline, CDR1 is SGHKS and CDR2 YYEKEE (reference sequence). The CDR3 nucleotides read TGTGCCAGCAGCTTGGTTCTGGGATCCAGCTCCTACGAGCAGTACTTC. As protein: CASSLVLGSSSYEQYF.

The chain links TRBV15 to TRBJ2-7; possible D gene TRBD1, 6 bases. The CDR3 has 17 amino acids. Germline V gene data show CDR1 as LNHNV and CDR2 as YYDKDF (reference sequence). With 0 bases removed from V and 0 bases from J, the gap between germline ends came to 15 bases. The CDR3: CATSRDHGNRVSYEQYF. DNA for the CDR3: TGTGCCACCAGCAGAGATCACGGTAACAGGGTCTCCTACGAGCAGTACTTC.

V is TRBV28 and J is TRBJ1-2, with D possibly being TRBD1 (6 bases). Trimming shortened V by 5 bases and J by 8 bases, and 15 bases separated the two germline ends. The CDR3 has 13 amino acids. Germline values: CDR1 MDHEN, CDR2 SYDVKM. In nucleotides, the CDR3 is TGTGCCAGCAGTCTGACAGGATCGGTCGGCTACACCTTC. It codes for CASSLTGSVGYTF.

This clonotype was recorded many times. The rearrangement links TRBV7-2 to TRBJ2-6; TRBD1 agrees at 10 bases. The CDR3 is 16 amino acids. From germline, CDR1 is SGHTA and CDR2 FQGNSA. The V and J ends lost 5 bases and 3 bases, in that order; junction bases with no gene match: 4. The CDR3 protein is CASSPRDRGGANVLTF. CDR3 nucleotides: TGTGCCAGCAGCCCGCGGGACAGGGGTGGGGCCAACGTCCTGACTTTC.

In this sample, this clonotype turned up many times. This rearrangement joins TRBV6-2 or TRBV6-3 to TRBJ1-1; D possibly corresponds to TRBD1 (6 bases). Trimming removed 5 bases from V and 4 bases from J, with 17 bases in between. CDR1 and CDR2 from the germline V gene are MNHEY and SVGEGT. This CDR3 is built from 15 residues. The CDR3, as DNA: TGTGCCAGCAGTAACCAGGGGAAAGGAGGCACTGAAGCTTTCTTT. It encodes CASSNQGKGGTEAFF.

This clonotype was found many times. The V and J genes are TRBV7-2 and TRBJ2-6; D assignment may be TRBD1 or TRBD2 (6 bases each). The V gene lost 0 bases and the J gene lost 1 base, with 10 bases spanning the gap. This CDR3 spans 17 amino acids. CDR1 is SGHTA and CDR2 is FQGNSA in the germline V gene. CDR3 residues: CASSLAGGQSGANVLTF. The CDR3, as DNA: TGTGCCAGCAGCTTAGCGGGAGGACAGTCTGGGGCCAACGTCCTGACTTTC.

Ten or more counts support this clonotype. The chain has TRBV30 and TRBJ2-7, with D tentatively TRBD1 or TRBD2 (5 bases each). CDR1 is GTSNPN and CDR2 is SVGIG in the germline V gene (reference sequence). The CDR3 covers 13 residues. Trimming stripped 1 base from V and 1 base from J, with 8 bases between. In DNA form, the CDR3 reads TGTGCCTGGAGTGCGGGACGATCCTACGAGCAGTACTTC. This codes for CAWSAGRSYEQYF.

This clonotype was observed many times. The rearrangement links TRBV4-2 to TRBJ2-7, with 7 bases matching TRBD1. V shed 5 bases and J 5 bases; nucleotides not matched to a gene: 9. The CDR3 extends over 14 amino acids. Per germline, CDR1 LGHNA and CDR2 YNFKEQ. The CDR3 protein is CASSMTTGMDEQYF. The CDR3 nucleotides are TGTGCCAGCAGCATGACGACAGGGATGGACGAGCAGTACTTC.

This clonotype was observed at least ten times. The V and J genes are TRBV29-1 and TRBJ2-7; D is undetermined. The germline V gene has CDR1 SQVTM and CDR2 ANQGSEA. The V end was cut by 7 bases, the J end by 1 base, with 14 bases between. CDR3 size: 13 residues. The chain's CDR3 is CSAKDRSSYEQYF. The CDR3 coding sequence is TGCAGCGCCAAGGATCGGAGTTCCTACGAGCAGTACTTC.

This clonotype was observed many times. The chain's CDR3 is CASTTGAESGYTF. Here the CDR3 DNA reads TGTGCCAGTACGACAGGAGCTGAGAGTGGCTACACCTTC. J is TRBJ1-2 and V is TRBV3-1; TRBD1 is a possible D gene (6 bases). The germline CDR1 and CDR2 sequences are LGHDT and YNNKEL (reference sequence). This CDR3 spans 13 amino acids. Trimming removed 9 bases from V and 7 bases from J, with 18 bases in between.